These 27 T cell receptor beta chains came from one sample sequenced in a study of cytotoxic CD8 clonotypes in ibrutinib-treated CLL. Assay used: immunoSEQ multiplex PCR; TCRdb lists only in-frame clones, some missing. The sample lists tens of thousands of clones, 60% to 80% occurring once. The starting material was PBMCs, obtained after 12 months of ibrutinib treatment. The receptors shown here come from a human donor with chronic lymphocytic leukemia.

This clone was detected only a few times. The chain links TRBV9 to TRBJ1-3; tentatively, D is TRBD1 (5 bases). CDR1 is SGDLS and CDR2 is YYNGEE in the germline V gene. V shed 0 bases and J shed 2 bases, with 9 bases lying between them. This CDR3 comprises 15 residues. In DNA form, the CDR3 reads TGTGCCAGCAGCGTAGAGGGGAGAACTGGAAACACCATATATTTT. This codes for CASSVEGRTGNTIYF.

This clone was counted once. The rearrangement joins TRBV6-1 to TRBJ2-7, with D perhaps TRBD1 (5 bases). CDR3 length: 16 amino acids. V was shortened by 0 bases and J by 5 bases, with 17 bases between the two germline ends. Per germline, CDR1 MNHNS and CDR2 SASEGT. The CDR3, as DNA: TGTGCCAGCAGTGAAGCTTTTAGGACAAAAAAAAACGAGCAGTACTTC. This translates into CASSEAFRTKKNEQYF.

This clone appeared once. The chain is built from TRBV5-1 and TRBJ2-1; 14 nucleotides agree with TRBD2. With V trimmed by 4 bases and J by 12 bases, 9 bases remained unmatched. The CDR3 length is 15 residues. Germline assignment: CDR1 SGHRS and CDR2 YFSETQ. CDR3 nucleotides: TGCGCCAGCAGCCCCACGGGACTAGCGGGAGAGGGGCAGTTCTTC. Amino acids: CASSPTGLAGEGQFF.

In this sample, this clone turned up a few times. This chain connects TRBV30 to TRBJ1-5; TRBD1 aligns across 8 bases. Germline V gives CDR1 GTSNPN, CDR2 SVGIG (reference sequence). The trim removed 5 bases at V and 11 bases at J, leaving 14 bases unmatched. The CDR3 covers 14 residues. The CDR3 loop reads CAWGGTGKVGTQHF. The DNA of the CDR3 is TGTGCCTGGGGGGGGACAGGTAAAGTAGGGACCCAGCATTTT.

The chain carries TRBV19 and TRBJ2-1; the match to TRBD1 covers 7 bases. J gave up 5 bases and V 5 bases, and 9 bases lay outside the gene matches. The CDR3 extends over 15 amino acids. Per the germline V gene, CDR1 is LNHDA and CDR2 is SQIVND (reference sequence). The CDR3 sequence: CASSPRQGLNNEQFF. The CDR3 DNA reads TGTGCCAGTAGTCCGAGACAGGGTTTGAACAATGAGCAGTTCTTC.

CDR3 region: CASSTTELYGYTF. The CDR3 nucleotides read TGTGCCAGCAGCACTACAGAGCTCTATGGCTACACCTTC. The V gene is TRBV5-6, the J gene TRBJ1-2; D is unclear. V lost 4 bases to trimming and J lost 4 bases, with 11 bases between them. CDR1 is SGHDT, CDR2 YYEEEE, per germline. The CDR3 has 13 amino acids.

The chain couples TRBV6-1 to TRBJ1-2; TRBD1 matches at 9 bases. V was pared by 2 bases and J by 3 bases, with 1 base of the junction left unmatched. The CDR3 sequence is 14 residues long. The germline V gene encodes CDR1 MNHNS and CDR2 SASEGT. The CDR3 here is CASSETGGDYGYTF. The CDR3 region has the DNA TGTGCCAGCAGTGAAACAGGGGGCGACTATGGCTACACCTTC.

In its sample, this clone was seen a few times. The chain employs TRBV5-4 and TRBJ2-7; D possibly corresponds to TRBD2 (6 bases). Per germline, CDR1 SGHNT and CDR2 YYREEE (reference sequence). The CDR3 is made up of 16 amino acids. Trimming pared 0 bases from V and 0 bases from J, leaving 13 bases between. Written as DNA, the CDR3 is TGTGCCAGCAGCTTGGCCACGGGAGCACTCTCCTACGAGCAGTACTTC. Protein sequence: CASSLATGALSYEQYF. The full variable domain, rest sourced from reference TRBV5-4 and TRBJ2-7, is ETGVTQSPTHLIKTRGQQVTLRCSSQSGHNTVSWYQQALGQGPQFIFQYYREEENGRGNFPPRFSGLQFPNYSSELNVNALELDDSALYLCASSLATGALSYEQYFGPGTRLTVT.

The rearrangement uses TRBV28 and TRBJ2-7, with 9 bases aligning to TRBD2. Germline-derived CDR1 and CDR2 are MDHEN and SYDVKM. The CDR3 loop spans 15 amino acids. J lost 3 bases, V lost 5 bases, and 8 bases had no gene match. The CDR3 DNA follows: TGTGCCAGCAGTCCTCTAGCTAGCGGGATCTACGAGCAGTACTTC. This sequence encodes CASSPLASGIYEQYF.

This rearrangement joins TRBV5-1 to TRBJ2-1; no clear D. This CDR3 is 17 amino acids long. Trimming stripped 1 base from V and 4 bases from J, with 18 bases between. Germline V CDR1 and CDR2: SGHRS, YFSETQ. This CDR3 is CASSLKGSVTPYNEQFF. CDR3 DNA: TGCGCCAGCAGCTTGAAGGGAAGCGTTACACCTTACAATGAGCAGTTCTTC.

The V and J genes are TRBV6-5 and TRBJ1-1, with a tentative D call TRBD1 (6 bases). The germline V and J ends were trimmed by 2 bases and 9 bases, with 19 bases remaining between them. Germline CDR1 is MNHEY and CDR2 is SVGAGI. This CDR3 contains 15 residues. The CDR3 nucleotides read TGTGCCAGCAGTTACCAGGGGACGGCCCCCCGTAAAGCTTTCTTT. Its protein product is CASSYQGTAPRKAFF.

The table lists this clone with a few counts. The chain recombines TRBV7-2 with TRBJ2-2; D ambiguous. This CDR3 contains 12 residues. Germline assignment: CDR1 SGHTA and CDR2 FQGNSA. V dropped 1 base and J dropped 8 bases, with 5 bases sitting between them. This chain's CDR3 is CASSLEAGELFF. DNA for the CDR3: TGTGCCAGCAGCTTAGAGGCGGGGGAGCTGTTTTTT.

This sequence joins TRBV11-2 and TRBJ2-1; D unresolved. This CDR3 spans 12 amino acids. In germline, CDR1 is SGHAT, CDR2 FQNNGV. The ends were cut back, 5 bases at V and 10 bases at J, with 12 bases in the middle. The CDR3 here is CASSPLFGEQFF. CDR3 sequence (DNA): TGTGCCAGCAGCCCTCTCTTTGGGGAGCAGTTCTTC.

The chain joins TRBV7-2 to TRBJ2-3; tentatively, D is TRBD1 (5 bases). The germline CDR1 and CDR2 sequences are SGHTA and FQGNSA. V was trimmed by 5 bases and J by 2 bases, leaving 17 bases between them. The CDR3 contains 16 residues. The CDR3 reads CASSSPGHTFTDTQYF. The CDR3, as DNA: TGTGCCAGCAGCAGCCCCGGACATACATTCACAGATACGCAGTATTTT.

J is TRBJ1-1 and V is TRBV27, with D tentatively TRBD1 (6 bases). The V gene's germline CDR1 is MNHEY and CDR2 SMNVEV (reference sequence). Trimming shortened V by 3 bases and J by 8 bases, and 16 bases separated the two germline ends. The CDR3 sequence is 14 residues long. CDR3 sequence: CASSFFRDNREAFF. Written as DNA, the CDR3 is TGTGCCAGCAGTTTCTTCCGGGACAACCGAGAAGCTTTCTTT.

This sequence joins TRBV5-5 and TRBJ2-3; D remains ambiguous. Germline V CDR1 and CDR2: SGHKS, YYEKEE (reference sequence). This CDR3 is built from 16 residues. The V end lost 4 bases, the J end lost 2 bases, and 17 bases lay between the germline ends. CDR3 region: CASSLQVAIATDTQYF. The DNA for the CDR3 is TGTGCCAGCAGCCTACAAGTCGCGATAGCCACAGATACGCAGTATTTT.

This chain uses TRBV11-2 with TRBJ2-1; 9 bases align to TRBD1. The V segment lost 3 bases and the J segment 10 bases; nucleotides outside the gene matches: 10. Per germline, CDR1 SGHAT and CDR2 FQNNGV. The CDR3 sequence is 15 residues long. The CDR3 nucleotides read TGTGCCAGCAGCTTGGCCATGGGACAGGGAGTAGAGCAGTTCTTC. Translating gives CASSLAMGQGVEQFF.

This rearrangement joins TRBV21-1 to TRBJ2-3. TRBV21-1 is shown as a pseudogene. The CDR3 has 13 amino acids. CDR3: CASMNADTDTQYF. The CDR3 DNA sequence: TGTGCCAGCATGAATGCCGACACAGATACGCAGTATTTT.

The gene calls are TRBV4-2 and TRBJ1-5; D ambiguous. Trimming cost V 1 base and J 8 bases, with 9 bases left between them. The CDR3 runs 13 residues. Germline assignment: CDR1 LGHNA and CDR2 YNFKEQ. CDR3 nucleotides: TGTGCCAGCAGCCAAGGACTCACGGAGCCCCAGCATTTT. Protein sequence: CASSQGLTEPQHF.

This clone has only a few counts. The chain couples TRBV7-3 to TRBJ2-1; TRBD1 is a possible D gene (6 bases). Germline assignment: CDR1 SGHTA and CDR2 FQGTGA. The V end lost 3 bases, the J end lost 5 bases, and 14 bases lay between the germline ends. CDR3 length: 15 amino acids. CDR3 nucleotide sequence: TGTGCCAGCAGCTTTACAGGGTTGGGGGACAATGAGCAGTTCTTC. Protein product: CASSFTGLGDNEQFF.

In this sample, this clone turned up a few times. Within the sample, other DNA sequences also encode this same CDR3. The chain joins TRBV5-1 to TRBJ2-3; D gene unclear. Germline V CDR1 and CDR2: SGHRS, YFSETQ. V was cut by 0 bases and J by 2 bases, with 7 bases left in between. The CDR3 runs 14 residues. The DNA for the CDR3 is TGCGCCAGCAGCTTGGGCTCGTTCACAGATACGCAGTATTTT. Translating it yields CASSLGSFTDTQYF.

V is TRBV7-8 and J is TRBJ2-1; possibly TRBD2 for D (7 bases). From germline, CDR1 is SGHVS and CDR2 FQNEAQ. The V end was cut by 3 bases, the J end by 7 bases, with 25 bases between. The CDR3 runs to 18 residues. As DNA, the CDR3 is TGTGCCAGCAGCTTTGATACCGGGGGCCTAGCGGTTACAAATGAGCAGTTCTTC. Translation: CASSFDTGGLAVTNEQFF.

This clone has only a few counts. The chain carries TRBV7-3 and TRBJ2-7, with 7 nucleotides matching TRBD2. This CDR3 comprises 15 residues. CDR1 and CDR2 (germline): SGHTA, FQGTGA. Unmatched junction bases numbered 8, after V lost 2 bases and J lost 4 bases. The CDR3 DNA is TGTGCCAGCAGCTTAGGGGCTAGCGGACCGTACGAGCAGTACTTC. Its translation: CASSLGASGPYEQYF.

The V call is TRBV9, the J call TRBJ1-2; D call uncertain. V lost 0 bases to trimming and J lost 7 bases, with 19 bases between them. CDR1 is SGDLS and CDR2 is YYNGEE in the germline V gene. This CDR3 is 16 amino acids long. In nucleotides, the CDR3 is TGTGCCAGCAGCGTAGCTACAACACCTCCAGATGGTGGCTACACCTTC. Amino acid sequence: CASSVATTPPDGGYTF.

This chain joins TRBV20-1 and TRBJ2-4; maybe TRBD2 (5 bases). CDR3 size: 11 residues. Germline V gives CDR1 DFQATT, CDR2 SNEGSKA (reference sequence). V was pared by 4 bases and J by 8 bases, with 9 bases between. The CDR3 DNA reads as TGCAGTGCTACGGACTTTGACATTCAGTACTTC. Protein: CSATDFDIQYF.

The genes are TRBV11-2 and TRBJ2-5, with TRBD2 matching 9 bases. V was clipped by 6 bases and J by 4 bases; unmatched bases: 3. Germline CDR1 is SGHAT and CDR2 is FQNNGV. CDR3 size: 13 residues. The CDR3 protein is CASRAGGGETQYF. The DNA for the CDR3 is TGTGCCAGCAGGGCGGGAGGGGGAGAGACCCAGTACTTC.

The chain couples TRBV30 to TRBJ2-2; D not resolved. The CDR3 has 13 residues. The germline gives CDR1 GTSNPN, CDR2 SVGIG (reference sequence). Trimming left V 3 bases short and J 0 bases short, with 5 bases between. CDR3 protein: CAWSGSNTGELFF. CDR3 bases: TGTGCCTGGAGCGGCTCGAACACCGGGGAGCTGTTTTTT.